A single sample is the source of the 24 T cell receptor beta chains below, sequenced in a study of response to subunit inactivated influenza vaccine. Each CDR3 protein gets one entry after TCRdb re-called the RT-PCR reads with MiXCR. The sample has 650,000 or so distinct CDR3 sequences, 14% seen once; the top ten hold 7.5% to 9%. The sample in question was PBMCs from blood, obtained 14 to 15 days before vaccination. The receptor source for this set is a man between 45 and 60 years old who received an inactivated influenza vaccine.

This clonotype has a handful of counts. The rearrangement joins TRBV4-1 to TRBJ2-7; no definite D call. The CDR3 runs to 17 residues. Trimming stripped 2 bases from V and 0 bases from J, with 17 bases between. Germline V gene sequence: CDR1 MGHRA, CDR2 YSYEKL. The CDR3, as DNA: TGCGCCAGCAGCCAACAGGTAGCCAGTGACATCTCCTACGAGCAGTACTTC. Its protein is CASSQQVASDISYEQYF.

The chain carries TRBV20-1 and TRBJ2-7; 14 bases agree with TRBD2. V trimming: 0 bases; J trimming: 2 bases; junction bases outside the gene matches: 12. This CDR3 is 19 amino acids long. Per the germline V gene, CDR1 is DFQATT and CDR2 is SNEGSKA (reference sequence). CDR3 sequence reads: CSARDATGTSGSSPYEQYF. The CDR3 DNA follows: TGCAGTGCTAGAGACGCCACCGGGACTAGCGGGAGTAGCCCCTACGAGCAGTACTTC.

This chain links TRBV20-1 with TRBJ1-2; D gene unclear. The ends were cut back, 4 bases at V and 7 bases at J, with 13 bases in the middle. The CDR3 spans 12 residues. The germline V gene has CDR1 DFQATT and CDR2 SNEGSKA (reference sequence). In DNA, the CDR3 is TGCAGTGCTAACCTAGCGGCTCGTGGCTACACCTTC. It specifies CSANLAARGYTF.

Here the CDR3 DNA reads TGTGCCAGCAGGGCAGGGATGGATCAGCCCCAGCATTTT. This translates into CASRAGMDQPQHF. The chain recombines TRBV2 with TRBJ1-5; D may be TRBD1 (5 bases). Germline V lookup: CDR1 SNHLY, CDR2 FYNNEI. The CDR3 runs 13 residues. Trimming took 6 bases from V and 5 from J, leaving 11 bases between them.

This clonotype was found a few times. The chain employs TRBV6-1 and TRBJ2-7, with TRBD1 matching over 8 bases. Trimming removed 6 bases from V and 3 bases from J; junction bases left unmatched: 10. Germline loops: CDR1 MNHNS, CDR2 SASEGT. The CDR3 extends over 15 amino acids. The DNA of the CDR3 is TGTGCCAGCAGAGTTATACGAACAGGGGGCTACGAGCAGTACTTC. This encodes CASRVIRTGGYEQYF.

The genes are TRBV20-1 and TRBJ2-5; TRBD2 matches at 9 bases. This CDR3 has 15 residues. V shed 4 bases and J 0 bases; nucleotides not matched to a gene: 6. Germline V CDR1 and CDR2: DFQATT, SNEGSKA (reference sequence). The CDR3 bases are TGCAGTGCTACGATAATAGCGGGGGACCAAGAGACCCAGTACTTC. Encoded protein: CSATIIAGDQETQYF.

This clonotype was seen only a few times. This chain uses TRBV28 with TRBJ1-6; D uncertain. This CDR3 is built from 16 residues. Per the germline V gene, CDR1 is MDHEN and CDR2 is SYDVKM. V shed 2 bases and J shed 8 bases, with 16 bases lying between them. CDR3 nucleotide sequence: TGTGCCAGCAGTTTAGCGGTGACCCGAGGTGATTCACCCCTCCACTTT. Its translation is CASSLAVTRGDSPLHF.

This clonotype occurred many times. The chain links TRBV20-1 to TRBJ2-3; weak D call: TRBD1 (6 bases). Germline V gene lookup returns CDR1 DFQATT and CDR2 SNEGSKA (reference sequence). This CDR3 comprises 13 residues. Trimming stripped 4 bases from V and 6 bases from J, with 14 bases between. The CDR3: CSANGQSADTQYF. DNA for the CDR3: TGCAGTGCTAACGGACAGTCGGCGGATACGCAGTATTTT.

This clonotype was found a few times. The gene calls are TRBV5-1 and TRBJ2-7, with D possibly matching TRBD1 (7 bases). This CDR3 has 15 residues. V shed 5 bases and J shed 3 bases, with 18 bases lying between them. Germline assignment: CDR1 SGHRS and CDR2 YFSETQ. The chain's CDR3 is CASRASETGRYEQYF. CDR3 nucleotide sequence: TGCGCCAGCAGAGCTAGCGAGACAGGGCGCTACGAGCAGTACTTC.

This clonotype was seen at least ten times. This sequence joins TRBV7-6 and TRBJ2-2; D is tentatively TRBD1 or TRBD2 (5 bases each). CDR3 size: 15 residues. The germline V and J ends were trimmed by 3 bases and 6 bases, with 14 bases remaining between them. The V gene's germline CDR1 is SGHVS and CDR2 FNYEAQ. The chain's CDR3 is CASSFRDPGAGELFF. DNA for the CDR3: TGTGCCAGCAGCTTCCGGGACCCTGGGGCCGGGGAGCTGTTTTTT.

This clonotype turned up a few times. V usage is TRBV18 and J usage is TRBJ2-7, with D unclear. The germline gives CDR1 KGHSH, CDR2 LQKENI. CDR3 length: 12 residues. V was pared by 0 bases and J by 6 bases, with 6 bases between. This chain's CDR3 is CASSPPNGEQYF. The CDR3 nucleotides read TGTGCCAGCTCACCACCGAATGGCGAGCAGTACTTC.

The chain recombines TRBV7-2 with TRBJ2-7; 8 bases agree with TRBD2. This CDR3 has 18 amino acids. Germline-derived CDR1 and CDR2 are SGHTA and FQGNSA. Losses at the gene ends were 5 bases for V and 1 base for J; bases not matched to a gene: 16. The CDR3 region has the DNA TGTGCCAGCAGCGAAACTAGCGGAACTTACTCAAGTTCCTACGAGCAGTACTTC. Translated, it gives CASSETSGTYSSSYEQYF.

V usage is TRBV20-1 and J usage is TRBJ2-2; D gene ambiguous. The CDR3 runs to 15 residues. Trimming took off 3 bases at V and 1 base at J, with 12 bases between the two ends. In germline, CDR1 is DFQATT, CDR2 SNEGSKA (reference sequence). This CDR3 is CSARGQRRNTGELFF. CDR3 nucleotide sequence: TGCAGTGCTAGGGGTCAGAGGCGGAACACCGGGGAGCTGTTTTTT.

This clonotype was recorded at least ten times. The chain combines TRBV7-2 with TRBJ2-7, with D possibly TRBD2 on 5 matching bases. The CDR3 loop spans 13 amino acids. V dropped 0 bases and J dropped 4 bases, with 7 bases sitting between them. Looked up from germline, CDR1 is SGHTA and CDR2 is FQGNSA. Here the CDR3 DNA reads TGTGCCAGCAGCTTAGCGAGGGCATACGAGCAGTACTTC. The encoded protein is CASSLARAYEQYF.

This clonotype was detected many times. V gene TRBV29-1 combines with J gene TRBJ2-1; D remains unclear. Trimming removed 4 bases from V and 8 bases from J, with 12 bases in between. CDR3 size: 12 residues. Germline assignment: CDR1 SQVTM and CDR2 ANQGSEA. The CDR3 loop is CSVAPRADEQFF. The CDR3 DNA follows: TGCAGCGTTGCACCGCGAGCCGATGAGCAGTTCTTC.

V usage is TRBV27 and J usage is TRBJ2-3, with D tentatively TRBD2 (5 bases). Germline lookup yields CDR1 MNHEY and CDR2 SMNVEV (reference sequence). CDR3 length: 14 residues. V lost 7 bases, J lost 6 bases, and 17 bases lay in between. The CDR3 DNA reads TGTGCCAGCACCGAGGGCTTAAGGCGGGATACGCAGTATTTT. As protein: CASTEGLRRDTQYF.

Regarding this clonotype: This may arise from a read error, as a much more abundant clone is one base away. This chain uses TRBV10-3 with TRBJ2-6; D gene unclear. With 8 bases removed from V and 0 bases from J, the gap between germline ends came to 8 bases. Germline V CDR1 and CDR2: ENHRY, SYGVKD. The CDR3 loop spans 14 amino acids. The CDR3 region is CAIGPSSGANVLTF. In nucleotides, the CDR3 is TGTGCCATCGGTCCCTCCTCTGGGGCCAACGTCCTGACTTTC.

This clonotype was observed at least ten times. The chain uses TRBV7-2 and TRBJ1-5; TRBD1 matches 8 bases. The CDR3 is 17 residues long. Looked up from germline, CDR1 is SGHTA and CDR2 is FQGNSA. V trimming: 1 base; J trimming: 1 base; junction bases outside the gene matches: 6. CDR3 DNA: TGTGCCAGCAGCTTAGGAGCAGGGGGCGCGAGCAATCAGCCCCAGCATTTT. This translates into CASSLGAGGASNQPQHF.

The rearrangement links TRBV5-1 to TRBJ2-1; D may correspond to TRBD1 or TRBD2 (5 bases each). Per germline, CDR1 SGHRS and CDR2 YFSETQ. The V end was cut by 3 bases, the J end by 10 bases, with 11 bases between. The CDR3 extends over 12 amino acids. CDR3 bases: TGCGCCAGCAGCTCTGTGGGGGAAGAGCAGTTCTTC. Residues: CASSSVGEEQFF.

V gene TRBV20-1 combines with J gene TRBJ2-1; 11 bases are a match to TRBD2. V trimming: 6 bases; J trimming: 9 bases; junction bases outside the gene matches: 13. Germline-derived CDR1 and CDR2 are DFQATT and SNEGSKA (reference sequence). This CDR3 contains 15 residues. The CDR3 DNA is TGCAGTGCGACCGGGACTAGCGGCTGGGATAGTGAGCAGTTCTTC. Translating it yields CSATGTSGWDSEQFF.

This clonotype was observed a handful of times. The genes are TRBV6-2 or TRBV6-3 and TRBJ1-1, with D perhaps matching TRBD1 (5 bases). Germline V gene lookup returns CDR1 MNHEY and CDR2 SVGEGT. The CDR3 spans 17 residues. V was pared by 7 bases and J by 1 base, with 22 bases between. CDR3 residues: CASNAPLHRLQNTEAFF. CDR3 nucleotides: TGTGCCAGCAACGCACCATTACACAGGCTACAGAACACTGAAGCTTTCTTT.

This chain connects TRBV2 to TRBJ2-1; D call uncertain. Germline-derived CDR1 and CDR2 are SNHLY and FYNNEI. The CDR3 totals 13 residues. Trimming took off 10 bases at V and 0 bases at J, with 10 bases between the two ends. CDR3 sequence (DNA): TGTGCCAATGGGATTAGCTCCTACAATGAGCAGTTCTTC. This encodes CANGISSYNEQFF.

This clonotype was recorded a few times. The rearrangement joins TRBV13 to TRBJ2-7, with D possibly matching TRBD2 (5 bases). The CDR3 contains 17 residues. V dropped 0 bases and J dropped 0 bases, with 15 bases sitting between them. Per the germline V gene, CDR1 is PRHDT and CDR2 is FYEKMQ (reference sequence). CDR3 in DNA: TGTGCCAGCAGCTTAGGCCGCGGGCACATGAGCTCCTACGAGCAGTACTTC. Its protein is CASSLGRGHMSSYEQYF.

As for this clonotype: A read error may account for a junction end that differs from germline. This chain uses TRBV11-2 with TRBJ1-6; 8 bases match TRBD1. CDR1 is SGHAT, CDR2 FQNNGV, per germline. CDR3 size: 15 residues. CDR3 nucleotide sequence: TGTGCCGGCAGCCCCTCCTGGACAGGGAGTTCACCCCTCCACTTT. Its protein product is CAGSPSWTGSSPLHF.